Reported below is one T cell receptor (beta chain). Its antigen is still unknown. This entry belongs to a study of shared clonotypes between healthy human individuals. In the study overall: Three CD4 naive, three CD4 memory, two CD8 naive and one CD8 memory plate were used per donor. Study-wide results and limits: A reduction in generation probabilities was seen for non-shared clonotypes relative to those shared by all four donors.

TCRdb keeps only in-frame clones here, not all; method: immunoSEQ multiplex PCR. The data show hundreds of thousands of clones, around 67% seen once. Trimming cost V 7 bases and J 2 bases; bases outside gene matches: 6. CDR1 and CDR2 (germline): ENHRY, SYGVKD. The CDR3 consists of 14 residues. V and J are TRBV10-3 and TRBJ1-2; 8 nucleotides agree with TRBD1. This clonotype was sampled from a woman in her twenties or thirties in good health. What was sequenced was memory CD4+ T cells sorted from blood. Subset described: CD45RA-negative fraction. CDR3 region: CAINQGAPNYGYTF. The CDR3 coding sequence is TGTGCCATCAACCAGGGGGCTCCAAACTATGGCTACACCTTC.